These 17 T cell receptor beta chains share one sample of origin, sequenced in a study of radiotherapy plus CTLA-4 blockade in lung cancer (dated by TCRdb to 2017 to 2018). The method behind the library was the immunoSEQ multiplex PCR assay. This is the immuneACCESS table as TCRdb keeps it, with only in-frame sequences that have V and J called. A part of the clones is gone; compared with another copy, unresolved V genes explain less than half, and the rest is unexplained. Within this sample are some 110,000 clones, with 85% to 90% of them counted one time only. The ten top clones hold roughly 7% of the sample. Source: peripheral blood, taken from a patient treated with radiotherapy plus ipilimumab. These receptors all come from a human donor with non-small cell lung cancer that progressed on radiotherapy plus ipilimumab.

V and J are TRBV29-1 and TRBJ1-2; 9 bases are a match to TRBD1. CDR1 and CDR2 (germline): SQVTM, ANQGSEA. There are 15 residues in the CDR3. The V and J ends lost 5 bases and 5 bases, in that order; junction bases with no gene match: 12. The CDR3 sequence: CSVNEPGQGRYGYTF. DNA for the CDR3: TGCAGCGTTAACGAACCGGGACAGGGACGTTATGGCTACACCTTC.

The chain's CDR3 is CASRTGQGGRAEQFF. The CDR3 nucleotides read TGTGCCAGCAGGACGGGACAGGGGGGGAGAGCTGAGCAGTTCTTC. The chain combines TRBV6-1 with TRBJ2-1, with TRBD1 matching over 11 bases. Trimming cost V 6 bases and J 9 bases; bases outside gene matches: 10. Germline CDR1 reads MNHNS; CDR2 reads SASEGT. The CDR3 runs 15 residues.

J is TRBJ2-1 and V is TRBV30, with 8 bases that match TRBD2. The trim removed 0 bases at V and 5 bases at J, leaving 9 bases unmatched. The germline V gene encodes CDR1 GTSNPN and CDR2 SVGIG (reference sequence). The CDR3 contains 16 residues. CDR3 residues: CAWSVKPSGPHNEQFF. CDR3 bases: TGTGCCTGGAGTGTAAAACCTAGCGGGCCGCACAATGAGCAGTTCTTC.

The CDR3 loop reads CASSVDLPGTPAGTQYF. The CDR3 nucleotides read TGTGCCAGCAGTGTCGATCTTCCCGGGACCCCGGCGGGGACCCAGTACTTC. The chain combines TRBV6-1 with TRBJ2-5; TRBD1 or TRBD2 may be the D gene (5 bases each). CDR3 length: 17 amino acids. Germline values: CDR1 MNHNS, CDR2 SASEGT. V shed 4 bases and J shed 7 bases, with 25 bases lying between them.

This clone was picked up one time. V gene TRBV7-8 combines with J gene TRBJ2-5; 8 bases line up with TRBD1. The ends lost 7 bases at V and 5 bases at J; junction bases unmatched: 15. Per the germline V gene, CDR1 is SGHVS and CDR2 is FQNEAQ. The CDR3 covers 16 residues. This CDR3 is CASTTWTGHNRETQYF. The CDR3 bases are TGTGCCAGCACCACTTGGACAGGGCATAATAGGGAGACCCAGTACTTC.

The chain joins TRBV19 to TRBJ1-1, with a tentative D call TRBD1 (5 bases). The CDR3 contains 14 residues. Germline V gene data show CDR1 as LNHDA and CDR2 as SQIVND (reference sequence). The V and J ends lost 4 bases and 3 bases respectively, with 12 bases between them. The CDR3 DNA reads TGTGCCAGTAGTACCCTCGACAGATACACTGAAGCTTTCTTT. The encoded protein is CASSTLDRYTEAFF. The full variable domain, in which reference TRBV19 and TRBJ1-1 provide the parts outside the CDR3, is DGGITQSPKYLFRKEGQNVTLSCEQNLNHDAMYWYRQDPGQGLRLIYYSQIVNDFQKGDIAEGYSVSREKKESFPLTVTSAQKNPTAFYLCASSTLDRYTEAFFGQGTRLTVV.

The chain couples TRBV7-8 to TRBJ2-5; D possibly matches TRBD1 or TRBD2 (6 bases each). CDR3 length: 15 residues. Germline V CDR1 and CDR2: SGHVS, FQNEAQ. Deletions cut 5 bases from V and 4 bases from J, with 17 bases between. CDR3 nucleotides: TGTGCCAGCAGCCAGGTCGGGGGCACCGCAGAGACCCAGTACTTC. This sequence encodes CASSQVGGTAETQYF.

The genes are TRBV11-2 and TRBJ2-7, with TRBD2 matching 8 bases. The length of the CDR3 is 16 residues. Germline V gene data show CDR1 as SGHAT and CDR2 as FQNNGV. V lost 5 bases to trimming and J lost 4 bases; unmatched junction nucleotides: 13. CDR3 bases: TGTGCCAGCAGCGGGCGGCTCGGGACTAGAGCTTACGAGCAGTACTTC. Its protein is CASSGRLGTRAYEQYF.

The chain has TRBV5-1 and TRBJ2-5, with 8 bases that match TRBD2. The V gene's germline CDR1 is SGHRS and CDR2 YFSETQ. V dropped 1 base and J dropped 2; count of bases not matched to a gene: 13. The CDR3 length is 18 residues. This chain's CDR3 is CASSLWGGTSQVQETQYF. The CDR3 DNA reads TGCGCCAGCAGCTTGTGGGGAGGGACTAGTCAGGTTCAAGAGACCCAGTACTTC.

The chain employs TRBV5-6 and TRBJ1-5, with a possible D match to TRBD1 (5 bases). V was shortened by 4 bases and J by 0 bases, with 14 bases between the two germline ends. Germline V gene data show CDR1 as SGHDT and CDR2 as YYEEEE. The CDR3 has 16 amino acids. The CDR3 sequence: CASSRRVGPSNQPQHF. In DNA form, the CDR3 reads TGTGCCAGCAGCCGCAGGGTAGGCCCTAGCAATCAGCCCCAGCATTTT.

This sequence joins TRBV5-1 and TRBJ1-2; no clear D. Between the trimmed V and J ends, which lost 0 bases and 4 bases, there was a span of 10 bases. CDR3 length equals 14 residues. CDR1 is SGHRS, CDR2 YFSETQ, per germline. The CDR3 DNA reads as TGCGCCAGCAGCTTGGCCGCGGAGAGCTATGGCTACACCTTC. This sequence encodes CASSLAAESYGYTF.

This chain joins TRBV5-1 and TRBJ2-3; D unclear. CDR3 length: 15 residues. V lost 6 bases and J lost 2, with 16 bases in between. The germline gives CDR1 SGHRS, CDR2 YFSETQ. The CDR3 is CASTILAGFTDTQYF. CDR3 nucleotide sequence: TGCGCCAGCACCATATTGGCAGGATTCACAGATACGCAGTATTTT.

The chain employs TRBV27 and TRBJ1-1, with 7 bases aligning to TRBD1. Germline lookup yields CDR1 MNHEY and CDR2 SMNVEV (reference sequence). CDR3 size: 14 residues. The V segment lost 6 bases and the J segment 3 bases; nucleotides outside the gene matches: 7. DNA of the CDR3: TGTGCCAGCAGACCGTGGACAGGCCACACTGAAGCTTTCTTT. Amino acids: CASRPWTGHTEAFF.

The chain recombines TRBV29-1 with TRBJ2-5; 7 nucleotides align to TRBD1. This CDR3 spans 14 amino acids. Trimming at V came to 8 bases and at J to 5 bases, leaving 14 bases not matched to a gene. From germline, CDR1 is SQVTM and CDR2 ANQGSEA. DNA for the CDR3: TGCAGCTTTGTGGGCAGAGGGGGCTCGGAGACCCAGTACTTC. Protein sequence: CSFVGRGGSETQYF.

The chain is built from TRBV2 and TRBJ2-3; 8 bases are a match to TRBD2. V gave up 7 bases and J gave up 0 bases; unmatched junction bases: 6. Germline V gene data show CDR1 as SNHLY and CDR2 as FYNNEI. CDR3 size: 15 residues. The CDR3 protein is CASKASGFSTDTQYF. For the CDR3, the DNA is TGTGCCAGCAAGGCTAGCGGGTTTAGCACAGATACGCAGTATTTT.

The J gene is TRBJ2-7, the V gene TRBV19; D perhaps matches TRBD1 (6 bases). Per germline, CDR1 LNHDA and CDR2 SQIVND (reference sequence). The CDR3 consists of 14 residues. The V end lost 2 bases, the J end lost 3 bases, and 11 bases lay between the germline ends. CDR3 nucleotides: TGTGCCAGTAGTATACAAAGGGGGAACTACGAGCAGTACTTC. It translates to CASSIQRGNYEQYF.

V and J are TRBV2 and TRBJ1-3; 9 bases map to TRBD1. V was clipped by 6 bases and J by 4 bases; unmatched bases: 7. The germline CDR1 and CDR2 sequences are SNHLY and FYNNEI. The CDR3 extends over 15 amino acids. CDR3 DNA sequence: TGTGCCAGCAGCCTACAGGGGGCACTCGGAAACACCATATATTTT. It specifies CASSLQGALGNTIYF.